This TCR beta chain was sequenced during a study of T cells in Graves' hyperthyroidism and ophthalmopathy. Notes on this clonotype: Antigen unknown.

There were TCR beta CDR3 regions amplified from RNA transcripts. The HTBI primer set was used in a first-round RT-PCR of the TCR CDR3. TCRdb processed the multiplex PCR reads anew with MiXCR; each CDR3 protein has one entry. The sample includes 550,000 to 700,000 distinct CDR3 sequences, 14% to 15% of them seen just once. Patients were excluded because of uncontrolled infection, other autoimmune disease, pregnancy or lactation. Broader study findings: It was a median about 6.5 months before onset that the model predicted ophthalmopathy.

The CDR3 covers 16 residues. With 2 bases clipped from V and 5 bases from J, the junction kept 8 bases outside the gene matches. Looked up from germline, CDR1 is MNHNS and CDR2 is SASEGT. Source material: blood. The sequence came from a woman in her 40s with Graves' ophthalmopathy. The V gene is TRBV6-1, the J gene TRBJ1-1, with TRBD1 identical over 10 bases. The CDR3 protein is CASSEWGTGDWTEAFF. Written as DNA, the CDR3 is TGTGCCAGCAGTGAATGGGGGACAGGGGATTGGACTGAAGCTTTCTTT.